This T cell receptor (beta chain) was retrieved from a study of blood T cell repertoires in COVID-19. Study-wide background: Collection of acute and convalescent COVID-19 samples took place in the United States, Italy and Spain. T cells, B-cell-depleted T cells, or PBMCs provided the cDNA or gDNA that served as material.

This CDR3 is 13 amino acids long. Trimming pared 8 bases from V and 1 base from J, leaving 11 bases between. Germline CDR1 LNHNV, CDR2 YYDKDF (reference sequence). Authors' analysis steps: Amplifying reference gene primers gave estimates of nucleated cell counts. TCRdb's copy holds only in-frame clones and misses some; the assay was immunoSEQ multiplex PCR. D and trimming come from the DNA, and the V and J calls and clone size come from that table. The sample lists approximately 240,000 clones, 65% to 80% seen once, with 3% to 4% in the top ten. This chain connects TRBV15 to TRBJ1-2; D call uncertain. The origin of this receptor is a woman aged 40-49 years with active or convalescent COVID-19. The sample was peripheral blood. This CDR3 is CATSEASNYGYTF. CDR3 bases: TGTGCCACCTCCGAGGCTAGTAACTATGGCTACACCTTC.